This T cell receptor (beta chain) is drawn from a study of T cell responses to AZD1222 COVID-19 vaccine. Study outcomes and limitations: A reported finding is that nearly half of spike-specific TCRs target unmutated variant regions.

Sequenced by immunoSEQ multiplex PCR; TCRdb stores in-frame clones only, minus some. This table has 86,000 or so clones, around nine tenths appearing once. Worth noting for this clone: Its antigen is undetermined.

With V trimmed by 4 bases and J by 3 bases, 18 bases remained unmatched. Germline CDR1 and CDR2: LNHDA and SQIVND (reference sequence). This CDR3 comprises 19 residues. This rearrangement joins TRBV19 to TRBJ2-1; 7 bases fit TRBD1. The sample in question was peripheral blood, obtained 28 days after the second AZD1222 dose. This clonotype was obtained from an adult who received the AZD1222 COVID-19 vaccine. CDR3 in DNA: TGTGCCAGTAGTACTGTACCAGGGGGAAATTCTCGGTACTACAATGAGCAGTTCTTC. Translation: CASSTVPGGNSRYYNEQFF.